Here is one TCR beta chain with its context. Data came from immunoSEQ multiplex PCR; TCRdb stores just in-frame clones and leaves some out. The sample has fewer than 85,000 clones; about 90% are singletons. The data derive from a study of T cell changes during pregnancy in multiple sclerosis. Trimming took 3 bases from V and 1 from J; bases not matched to a gene: 4. Germline V gene data show CDR1 as MDHEN and CDR2 as SYDVKM. This CDR3 has 15 residues. This chain joins TRBV28 and TRBJ2-7; TRBD2 agrees at 9 bases. This TCR derives from a female donor in good health, enrolled as a control in a pregnancy study. The sample in question was peripheral blood, obtained in the first trimester of pregnancy. The CDR3 DNA follows: TGTGCCAGCAGTTTCGTCGCGGGAGGGTCCTACGAGCAGTACTTC. Translated, it gives CASSFVAGGSYEQYF.